The rows below give T cell receptor beta chains drawn from one sample of a study of early T cells in non-severe SARS-CoV-2 infection. TCRdb used MiXCR to reprocess the 5' RACE reads, holding one entry per CDR3 protein. The sample includes about 69,000 distinct CDR3 sequences, roughly 9.5% seen only once; the top ten take about 6.1%. What was sequenced was whole blood. Receptors originate from an adult who was a healthcare worker with PCR-confirmed SARS-CoV-2 infection or an uninfected control (not recorded which). Each CDR3 is given with its conserved first and last residue. A D gene is named only where the DNA matches it firmly. Some rows mark clone size as missing; the rest say once, few, many or name a class of expanded clone.

j_call d_call clone_size v_call cdr3_nt cdr3_aa
TRBJ2-7 NA few TRBV7-2 TGTGCCAGCAGCCCAGCCGACGGACCCTCCTACGAGCAGTACTTC CASSPADGPSYEQYF
TRBJ2-7 NA NA TRBV5-4 TGTGCCAGCAGCTCGCTTTTTGGCGAATCCGAACAGTACTTC CASSSLFGESEQYF
TRBJ2-1 TRBD1 NA TRBV5-1 TGCGCCAGCAGCACCCCGACAGGGGGCATATCCTACAATGAGCAGTTCTTC CASSTPTGGISYNEQFF
TRBJ1-1 TRBD1 NA TRBV2 TGTGCCGGGGCGACAGGGGGAGGTACTGAAGCTTTCTTT CAGATGGGTEAFF
TRBJ1-6 TRBD1 many TRBV7-8 TGTGCCAGCAGCTCAGACGCCCCGGGGACAGGGAATTCACCCCTCCACTTT CASSSDAPGTGNSPLHF
TRBJ2-3 TRBD2 many TRBV5-1 TGCGCCAGCACCCCTTACCGGGGGGACACAGATACGCAGTATTTT CASTPYRGDTDTQYF
TRBJ2-1 NA many TRBV6-2/TRBV6-3 TGTGCCAGCAGTGCCATCAATGAGCAGTTCTTC CASSAINEQFF
TRBJ2-7 NA few TRBV5-8 TGTGCCAGCAGCTTGGGAGCGGTCGGGATTGGGGAGCAGTACTTC CASSLGAVGIGEQYF
TRBJ2-2 TRBD2 NA TRBV20-1 TGCAGTGCTAGGACTAGCGGGCTTAACACCGGGGAGCTGTTTTTT CSARTSGLNTGELFF
TRBJ2-7 NA NA TRBV7-9 TGTGCCAGCATCCCGGACAGCTCCTACGAGCAGTACTTC CASIPDSSYEQYF
TRBJ2-3 TRBD1 many TRBV11-2 TGTGCCAGCAGCTTCGACAGGGGCACAGATACGCAGTATTTT CASSFDRGTDTQYF
TRBJ1-1 TRBD1 NA TRBV5-1 TGCGCCAGCAGCCCGGGACAGGGGTGGACTGAAGCTTTCTTT CASSPGQGWTEAFF
TRBJ2-6 NA many TRBV7-2 TGTGCCAGCAGCAGCAGGGGTACTGGGGCCAACGTCCTGACTTTC CASSSRGTGANVLTF
TRBJ2-1 TRBD2 few TRBV4-3 TGCGCCAGCAGCCTGGGACTAGCGGGACCTTCCTACAATGAGCAGTTCTTC CASSLGLAGPSYNEQFF
TRBJ2-1 TRBD1 many TRBV19 TGTGCCAGTAGACTAAGACAGGGCAATGAGCAGTTCTTC CASRLRQGNEQFF
TRBJ2-7 TRBD1 NA TRBV29-1 TGCAGCGTTGTGTTACACGAGACAGGGGGCTACGAGCAGTACTTC CSVVLHETGGYEQYF
TRBJ2-4 NA many TRBV29-1 TGCAGCGTTGAACCCCCAGGGGCCAAAAACATTCAGTACTTC CSVEPPGAKNIQYF
TRBJ1-2 NA few TRBV24-1 TGTGCCACCAGTCGTGGCTATGGCTACACCTTC CATSRGYGYTF
TRBJ1-6 NA NA TRBV20-1 TGCAGTGCTACATGGCAGGGGTATAATTCACCCCTCCACTTT CSATWQGYNSPLHF
TRBJ1-1 TRBD1 NA TRBV14 TGTGCCAGCAGCCAAGCAGGGGGGGTGACTGAAGCTTTCTTT CASSQAGGVTEAFF
TRBJ2-5 TRBD2 NA TRBV12-3/TRBV12-4 TGTGCCAGCAGTCCGCCGGGACTACTACAAGAGACCCAGTACTTC CASSPPGLLQETQYF
TRBJ1-5 TRBD1 NA TRBV20-1 TGCAGTGCTGAGGGGGCGAGCAATCAGCCCCAGCATTTT CSAEGASNQPQHF
TRBJ2-5 NA many TRBV15 TGTGCCACCAGCAGATCAGACAGGAGTTTGGCCAGGGAGACCCAGTACTTC CATSRSDRSLARETQYF
TRBJ1-1 NA few TRBV5-4 TGTGCCAGCAGCTTGGAGGGGGGCATGAACACTGAAGCTTTCTTT CASSLEGGMNTEAFF
TRBJ1-4 NA few TRBV7-2 TGTGCCAGCAGCCTTAGAGGGACAACTAATGAAAAACTGTTTTTT CASSLRGTTNEKLFF
TRBJ2-7 NA few TRBV7-2 TGTGCCAGCAGCTTAAATCGGGTGCAGCAGTACTTC CASSLNRVQQYF
TRBJ1-3 NA NA TRBV14 TGTGCCAGCAGCCATGTAGGCTCTAAAAGAAACACCATATATTTT CASSHVGSKRNTIYF
TRBJ2-1 TRBD2 NA TRBV4-2 TGTGCCAGCAGCCCGGGGACTAGCGGGATTGGTGAGCAGTTCTTC CASSPGTSGIGEQFF
TRBJ2-2 NA few TRBV7-2 TGTGCCAGCAGCGCGAGGCGGAGCGCCGGGGAGCTGTTTTTT CASSARRSAGELFF
TRBJ2-1 NA many TRBV7-6 TGTGCCAGCAGCTTAGCGGGGGTGCGGGAGCAGTTCTTC CASSLAGVREQFF
TRBJ2-1 TRBD2 NA TRBV29-1 TGCAGCGTTGTTGTAGCGGGATGGAATGAGCAGTTCTTC CSVVVAGWNEQFF